This TCR beta chain was recorded in a study of cytomegalovirus exposure and HLA in healthy donors. Study observations and caveats: The records held CMV serostatus as the only immune exposure information. A few chains linked to CMV were shown in vitro to be specific for CMV antigens.

It was with 60 Vbeta and 13 Jbeta primers that the PCR ran. Data came from immunoSEQ multiplex PCR; TCRdb stores just in-frame clones and leaves some out. The repertoire consists of some 56,000 clones, with roughly 80% occurring once and the leading ten covering 1.6%. Turning to this clone: Its antigen remains unknown.

Between the trimmed V and J ends, which lost 4 bases and 6 bases, there was a span of 19 bases. This CDR3 region has 16 residues. CDR1 LNHDA and CDR2 SQIVND come from the germline V gene (reference sequence). This TCR was recovered from a human donor in good health. Sequencing was done on a sample of PBMCs. The rearrangement joins TRBV19 to TRBJ1-5; D is perhaps TRBD1 (5 bases). CDR3 residues: CASSTTLGAIGQPQHF. The CDR3 bases are TGTGCCAGTAGTACAACCCTAGGGGCGATAGGTCAGCCCCAGCATTTT.